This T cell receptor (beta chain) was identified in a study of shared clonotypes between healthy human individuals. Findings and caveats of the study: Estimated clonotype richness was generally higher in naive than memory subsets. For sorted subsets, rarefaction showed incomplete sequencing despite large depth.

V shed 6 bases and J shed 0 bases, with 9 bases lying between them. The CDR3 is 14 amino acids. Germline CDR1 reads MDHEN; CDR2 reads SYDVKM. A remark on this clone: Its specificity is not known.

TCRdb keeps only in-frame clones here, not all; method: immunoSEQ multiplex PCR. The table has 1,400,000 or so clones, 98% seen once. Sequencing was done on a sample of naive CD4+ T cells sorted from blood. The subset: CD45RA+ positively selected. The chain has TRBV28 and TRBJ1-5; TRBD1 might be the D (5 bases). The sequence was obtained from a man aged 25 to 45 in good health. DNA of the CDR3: TGTGCCAGCAGGGACACGTATAGCAATCAGCCCCAGCATTTT. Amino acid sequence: CASRDTYSNQPQHF.